The 7 T cell receptor beta chains below were found in one sample sequenced in a study of CD8+ T cells in alopecia areata. RNA extraction was followed by reverse transcription into cDNA, which acted as the sequencing template. Repertoires were generated with immunoSEQ multiplex PCR, while TCRdb's copy carries only in-frame clones and drops some. The sample comprises approximately 200,000 clones, roughly three fifths of which are singletons, and approximately 3.3% rests with the top ten. Treatment indicated: oral pan-JAK inhibitor, 5-10 mg twice daily. Sequenced material: CD4+ T cells sorted from blood, taken at week 4, from a patient treated with tofacitinib. All receptors come from a human donor with alopecia areata.

The chain uses TRBV2 and TRBJ1-5; no reliable D call. CDR3 length equals 14 residues. V shed 7 bases and J shed 0 bases, with 10 bases lying between them. Looked up from germline, CDR1 is SNHLY and CDR2 is FYNNEI. CDR3 bases: TGTGCCAGCACCCTAGACAATAGCAATCAGCCCCAGCATTTT. It yields the protein CASTLDNSNQPQHF.

This clone turned up a few times. The chain couples TRBV10-3 to TRBJ2-5; 7 bases agree with TRBD1. Germline V gene sequence: CDR1 ENHRY, CDR2 SYGVKD. The CDR3 consists of 13 residues. Losses at the gene ends were 4 bases for V and 2 bases for J; bases not matched to a gene: 1. CDR3 in amino acids: CAISGTGQETQYF. Written as DNA, the CDR3 is TGTGCCATCAGTGGGACAGGACAAGAGACCCAGTACTTC.

This clone was observed once. Other nucleotide sequences in the sample specify the same CDR3. The chain is built from TRBV29-1 and TRBJ2-5; D ambiguous. With 3 bases removed from V and 0 bases from J, the gap between germline ends came to 8 bases. Germline lookup yields CDR1 SQVTM and CDR2 ANQGSEA. CDR3 length: 13 residues. CDR3 DNA sequence: TGCAGCGTTGATGGGCGGTACCAAGAGACCCAGTACTTC. Protein: CSVDGRYQETQYF.

V is TRBV29-1 and J is TRBJ1-1, with a tentative D call TRBD1 (5 bases). The CDR3 length is 13 residues. CDR1 is SQVTM and CDR2 is ANQGSEA in the germline V gene. V lost 7 bases and J lost 5, with 17 bases in between. This CDR3 is CSAYSPQGTEAFF. The CDR3 DNA reads TGCAGCGCCTATTCGCCGCAGGGAACTGAAGCTTTCTTT.

V gene TRBV7-9 combines with J gene TRBJ1-6; tentatively, D is TRBD1 (6 bases). The germline gives CDR1 SEHNR, CDR2 FQNEAQ (reference sequence). V was cut by 1 base and J by 7 bases, with 14 bases left in between. The CDR3 covers 16 residues. CDR3 nucleotide sequence: TGTGCCAGCAGCTTAGAGGCATGGGGGCTAAATTCACCCCTCCACTTT. Translation: CASSLEAWGLNSPLHF.

CDR3 sequence: CASREQGNYGYTF. The CDR3 DNA reads TGTGCCAGCAGAGAACAGGGAAACTATGGCTACACCTTC. The chain joins TRBV6-1 to TRBJ1-2, with a possible D match to TRBD1 (6 bases). The CDR3 loop spans 13 amino acids. CDR1 is MNHNS, CDR2 SASEGT, per germline. V was trimmed by 6 bases and J by 2 bases, leaving 10 bases between them.

The chain couples TRBV6-1 to TRBJ2-7; no clear D. CDR1 and CDR2 from the germline V gene are MNHNS and SASEGT. V lost 4 bases and J lost 3, with 13 bases in between. The CDR3 runs 14 residues. Written as DNA, the CDR3 is TGTGCCAGCAGTGTTCGCCATCCCGGCTACGAGCAGTACTTC. It specifies CASSVRHPGYEQYF.